A single sample gave rise to the 16 T cell receptor beta chains below, sequenced in a study of regulatory T cells in long-lasting Graves disease. As for time point: newly diagnosed GD, antithyroid drugs for less than 3 months. Construction of the TCR library relied on RNA isolated from PBMCs. Investigators prepared the TCR beta libraries by applying iRepertoire HTBI primers and Arm-PCR of CDR3 regions. TCRdb re-analysed the multiplex PCR reads in MiXCR, keeping a single row per CDR3 protein. The table lists 250,000 to 300,000 distinct CDR3 sequences, about 20% of them singletons. This sample was also put to use in a study of T cells in Graves' hyperthyroidism and ophthalmopathy.

The material sequenced was peripheral blood mononuclear cells (PBMCs), taken at new diagnosis, from a patient treated with antithyroid drugs. The receptor set was obtained from a woman aged 25 to 39 with Graves disease.

This clonotype was seen at least ten times. CDR3 sequence: CASSLQGETNEKLFF. In DNA, the CDR3 is TGTGCCAGCAGTTTGCAGGGGGAAACTAATGAAAAACTGTTTTTT. J is TRBJ1-4 and V is TRBV12-3 or TRBV12-4; TRBD1 matches 7 bases. The V gene end was trimmed by 3 bases and the J gene end by 1 base; junction bases not matched to a gene: 2. There are 15 residues in the CDR3.

This clonotype showed up many times. The V and J genes are TRBV11-1 and TRBJ2-7; D is possibly TRBD1 (6 bases). The CDR3 consists of 16 residues. The V gene's germline CDR1 is SGHAT and CDR2 FQDESV (reference sequence). V lost 0 bases, J lost 0 bases, and 12 bases lay in between. The CDR3 loop reads CASSLARGLPSYEQYF. The CDR3 nucleotides read TGTGCCAGCAGCTTAGCCAGGGGCCTACCCTCCTACGAGCAGTACTTC.

This clonotype showed up just a few times. The chain uses TRBV6-1 and TRBJ2-3, with TRBD2 matching 9 bases. Per the germline V gene, CDR1 is MNHNS and CDR2 is SASEGT. CDR3 size: 16 residues. V lost 8 bases, J lost 1 base, and 10 bases stayed unmatched. The CDR3 sequence is CASAGAKRGGTDTQYF. The CDR3 DNA reads as TGTGCCAGCGCAGGGGCGAAGCGGGGGGGCACAGATACGCAGTATTTT.

The sample holds many counts of this clonotype. V gene TRBV7-9 combines with J gene TRBJ1-1; possible D gene TRBD1, 6 bases. CDR3 size: 15 residues. Per germline, CDR1 SEHNR and CDR2 FQNEAQ (reference sequence). The ends were cut back, 1 base at V and 4 bases at J, with 13 bases in the middle. The CDR3 nucleotides are TGTGCCAGCAGCTTAGGACCAGGGGATACCACTGAAGCTTTCTTT. Protein sequence: CASSLGPGDTTEAFF.

This clonotype was detected a few times. The genes are TRBV5-6 and TRBJ1-6; TRBD1 matches at 9 bases. The CDR3 sequence is 17 residues long. V shed 2 bases, J shed 9 bases, and the junction held 12 bases outside the gene matches. Germline CDR1 reads SGHDT; CDR2 reads YYEEEE. The chain's CDR3 is CASSFLHSGQGLSPLHF. The CDR3 DNA follows: TGTGCCAGCAGCTTCTTACACTCGGGACAGGGTCTTTCACCCCTCCACTTT.

This clonotype was found a few times. V and J are TRBV12-3 or TRBV12-4 and TRBJ1-3, with no clear D. Between the trimmed V and J ends, which lost 5 bases and 4 bases, there was a span of 12 bases. The CDR3 is 14 residues long. The CDR3 here is CASSADGTGNTIYF. The CDR3 DNA sequence: TGTGCCAGCAGTGCGGACGGTACAGGAAACACCATATATTTT.

This clonotype has just a few counts. The rearrangement links TRBV6-1 to TRBJ2-1; D may correspond to TRBD1 or TRBD2 (5 bases each). This CDR3 is 12 amino acids long. Germline loops: CDR1 MNHNS, CDR2 SASEGT. V was cut by 10 bases and J by 7 bases, with 14 bases left in between. CDR3 DNA: TGTGCCACCAGAACTGAGGGGAATGAGCAGTTCTTC. Encoded protein: CATRTEGNEQFF.

V gene TRBV12-3 or TRBV12-4 combines with J gene TRBJ1-2, with D perhaps matching TRBD1 (6 bases). The CDR3 spans 18 residues. Deletions cut 5 bases from V and 5 bases from J, with 27 bases between. CDR3 DNA sequence: TGTGCCAGCAGTCCCGCCTCGCGACAGAACAGGGACTCGTATGGCTACACCTTC. Protein sequence: CASSPASRQNRDSYGYTF.

On this clonotype itself: Possible read error: a much larger clone is one base away. The chain carries TRBV7-9 and TRBJ1-4, with D uncertain. CDR3 size: 14 residues. Germline CDR1 and CDR2: SEHNR and FQNEAQ (reference sequence). DNA of the CDR3: TGTGCCAGCAGGCCCTACACCTCCAGTGAAAAACTGGTTTTT. This translates into CASRPYTSSEKLVF.

There are many counts of this clonotype. The rearrangement links TRBV6-1 to TRBJ2-7, with 7 nucleotides matching TRBD1. Germline-derived CDR1 and CDR2 are MNHNS and SASEGT. V lost 4 bases, J lost 5 bases, and 8 bases stayed unmatched. This CDR3 region has 14 residues. The CDR3 here is CASSGLTGLDEQYF. CDR3 DNA sequence: TGTGCCAGCAGTGGGTTGACAGGGCTGGACGAGCAGTACTTC.

On this clonotype itself: One base away lies a much larger clone, so this may be a sequencing read error. This rearrangement joins TRBV18 to TRBJ1-1; D possibly corresponds to TRBD1 (6 bases). This CDR3 is 13 amino acids long. Germline V gene sequence: CDR1 KGHSH, CDR2 LQKENI. CDR3 region: CVSSPRDKAEAFF. The CDR3, as DNA: TGTGTCAGCTCACCCCGGGACAAGGCTGAAGCTTTCTTT.

Points on this clonotype: A far larger clone is one nucleotide away, so this likely arose from a read error. The V and J genes are TRBV7-9 and TRBJ1-1; tentative D call: TRBD1 (5 bases). Looked up from germline, CDR1 is SEHNR and CDR2 is FQNEAQ (reference sequence). This CDR3 spans 15 amino acids. CDR3: CTSSSGGGSNTEAFF. As DNA, the CDR3 is TGTACCAGCAGCTCTGGGGGGGGGAGTAACACTGAAGCTTTCTTT. Drawing the rest from reference TRBV7-9 and TRBJ1-1, the complete variable domain is DTGVSQNPRHKITKRGQNVTFRCDPISEHNRLYWYRQTLGQGPEFLTYFQNEAQLEKSRLLSDRFSAERPKGSFSTLEIQRTEQGDSAMYLCTSSSGGGSNTEAFFGQGTRLTVV.

This clonotype was picked up many times. The rearrangement joins TRBV13 to TRBJ2-1; unclear D gene. Looked up from germline, CDR1 is PRHDT and CDR2 is FYEKMQ (reference sequence). The CDR3 is 14 amino acids. The ends were cut back, 0 bases at V and 3 bases at J, with 6 bases in the middle. The CDR3 sequence: CASSLGESYNEQFF. The CDR3 nucleotides are TGTGCCAGCAGCTTAGGTGAGAGCTACAATGAGCAGTTCTTC.

In this sample, this clonotype turned up a few times. The chain recombines TRBV5-5 with TRBJ2-1, with 8 nucleotides matching TRBD1. Trimming took 3 bases from V and 0 from J; bases not matched to a gene: 5. CDR3 length: 16 residues. The V gene's germline CDR1 is SGHKS and CDR2 YYEKEE (reference sequence). CDR3 in DNA: TGTGCCAGCAGCTCCAGGGGGCTGAGCTCCTACAATGAGCAGTTCTTC. Encoded protein: CASSSRGLSSYNEQFF.

This clonotype was detected many times. This chain uses TRBV20-1 with TRBJ2-5; tentatively, D is TRBD2 (6 bases). The germline V gene encodes CDR1 DFQATT and CDR2 SNEGSKA (reference sequence). This CDR3 contains 14 residues. The V end was cut by 2 bases, the J end by 5 bases, with 15 bases between. CDR3: CSARHGRAGETQYF. CDR3 nucleotides: TGCAGTGCTAGACACGGGCGGGCGGGGGAGACCCAGTACTTC.

Many counts were recorded for this clonotype. This chain uses TRBV18 with TRBJ2-7; the D gene is possibly TRBD1 (5 bases). The germline V gene has CDR1 KGHSH and CDR2 LQKENI. Trimming pared 4 bases from V and 3 bases from J, leaving 10 bases between. The CDR3 loop spans 13 amino acids. As DNA, the CDR3 is TGTGCCAGCTCACAGACAGATTACTACGAGCAGTACTTC. Translating it yields CASSQTDYYEQYF.